This passage covers 17 T cell receptor beta chains from one sample sequenced in a study of OX40 agonist ivuxolimab in advanced cancers. Here immunoSEQ multiplex PCR was the method, and the copy in TCRdb shows in-frame clones only, minus some. The data contain about 47,000 clones, roughly 87% of them singletons. Here the sequenced sample was CD4+ or CD8+ T cells sorted from blood, taken in a trial of the OX40 agonist ivuxolimab. The receptors shown here come from an adult with an advanced solid tumor such as melanoma, head and neck, liver or kidney cancer.

This sequence joins TRBV7-3 and TRBJ1-1, with no clear D. The V and J ends lost 1 base and 1 base respectively, with 4 bases between them. The CDR3 has 13 amino acids. CDR1 and CDR2 (germline): SGHTA, FQGTGA. The CDR3 loop reads CASSLMSNTEAFF. The CDR3 bases are TGTGCCAGCAGCTTAATGTCGAACACTGAAGCTTTCTTT.

V gene TRBV19 combines with J gene TRBJ2-7; 8 bases agree with TRBD1. This CDR3 contains 15 residues. Trimming took 1 base from V and 2 from J; bases not matched to a gene: 4. Per the germline V gene, CDR1 is LNHDA and CDR2 is SQIVND (reference sequence). DNA of the CDR3: TGTGCCAGTAGTATAGCAGGGACAGGACCCTACGAGCAGTACTTC. Encoded protein: CASSIAGTGPYEQYF.

The chain links TRBV19 to TRBJ2-7; 9 bases align to TRBD1. V dropped 1 base and J dropped 3; count of bases not matched to a gene: 4. The CDR3 is 15 residues long. The germline gives CDR1 LNHDA, CDR2 SQIVND (reference sequence). The CDR3 region is CASSIGTGGYYEQYF. The DNA of the CDR3 is TGTGCCAGTAGTATAGGTACAGGGGGCTACTACGAGCAGTACTTC. The whole variable domain, filled in from reference TRBV19 and TRBJ2-7, reads DGGITQSPKYLFRKEGQNVTLSCEQNLNHDAMYWYRQDPGQGLRLIYYSQIVNDFQKGDIAEGYSVSREKKESFPLTVTSAQKNPTAFYLCASSIGTGGYYEQYFGPGTRLTVT.

V gene TRBV5-6 combines with J gene TRBJ2-7, with D perhaps matching TRBD2 (5 bases). The CDR3 sequence is 14 residues long. The germline V gene has CDR1 SGHDT and CDR2 YYEEEE. Trimming took 0 bases from V and 0 from J, leaving 7 bases between them. For the CDR3, the DNA is TGTGCCAGCAGCTTGGGGCTAGCCTCCTACGAGCAGTACTTC. Encoded protein: CASSLGLASYEQYF.

The V gene is TRBV7-3, the J gene TRBJ1-2, with D perhaps matching TRBD1 (5 bases). V was cut by 5 bases and J by 3 bases, with 13 bases left in between. CDR1 SGHTA and CDR2 FQGTGA come from the germline V gene. This CDR3 spans 14 amino acids. The CDR3 loop is CASSAQGRDYGYTF. CDR3 nucleotide sequence: TGTGCCAGCAGCGCTCAGGGTAGGGACTATGGCTACACCTTC.

CDR3 DNA: TGTGCCAGCAGCCCTCCCCGCGTGGGAGGCTTTCTGCGTGGCTACACCTTC. Protein product: CASSPPRVGGFLRGYTF. The V call is TRBV28, the J call TRBJ1-2; D is uncertain. Trimming took 6 bases from V and 7 from J, leaving 27 bases between them. Germline CDR1 is MDHEN and CDR2 is SYDVKM. The CDR3 runs 17 residues.

The rearrangement uses TRBV18 and TRBJ2-7; D gene uncertain. Germline V gives CDR1 KGHSH, CDR2 LQKENI. V was pared by 2 bases and J by 2 bases, with 7 bases between. The CDR3 spans 13 residues. The chain's CDR3 is CASSPVRTYEQYF. For the CDR3, the DNA is TGTGCCAGCTCACCAGTGCGTACCTACGAGCAGTACTTC.

V and J are TRBV28 and TRBJ2-7, with TRBD1 identical over 9 bases. Trimming cost V 6 bases and J 6 bases; bases outside gene matches: 12. Germline CDR1 is MDHEN and CDR2 is SYDVKM. CDR3 length: 15 amino acids. The CDR3 DNA reads as TGTGCCAGCAGGACGGCCGGGACAGGGTCCGGCGAGCAGTACTTC. This gives the protein CASRTAGTGSGEQYF.

This sequence joins TRBV6-5 and TRBJ2-7, with 11 bases fitting TRBD1. The V and J ends lost 3 bases and 3 bases, in that order; junction bases with no gene match: 1. The germline CDR1 and CDR2 sequences are MNHEY and SVGAGI. The CDR3 is 14 residues long. CDR3 residues: CASSYGTGGYEQYF. In nucleotides, the CDR3 is TGTGCCAGCAGTTATGGGACAGGGGGCTACGAGCAGTACTTC.

The V call is TRBV6-1, the J call TRBJ1-1; D is possibly TRBD1 (6 bases). Germline assignment: CDR1 MNHNS and CDR2 SASEGT. V was shortened by 0 bases and J by 5 bases, with 13 bases between the two germline ends. The CDR3 sequence is 15 residues long. In DNA form, the CDR3 reads TGTGCCAGCAGTGAAGCAGGGGGGGGCTGGACTGAAGCTTTCTTT. Translated: CASSEAGGGWTEAFF.

The sample holds a few counts of this clone. This sequence joins TRBV27 and TRBJ1-5; D ambiguous. V lost 5 bases and J 2 bases, leaving 4 bases between the germline ends. Germline V lookup: CDR1 MNHEY, CDR2 SMNVEV (reference sequence). CDR3 length equals 12 residues. CDR3 loop: CASSDRNQPQHF. In DNA, the CDR3 is TGTGCCAGCAGTGATCGCAATCAGCCCCAGCATTTT.

The chain combines TRBV28 with TRBJ2-1; weak D call: TRBD1 (6 bases). The CDR3 has 12 amino acids. Trimming removed 6 bases from V and 13 bases from J, with 16 bases in between. The V gene's germline CDR1 is MDHEN and CDR2 SYDVKM. This CDR3 reads CASSLGYRVQFF. Here the CDR3 DNA reads TGTGCCAGCAGCTTGGGGTACAGGGTCCAGTTCTTC.

V and J are TRBV5-6 and TRBJ2-5, with 10 bases matching TRBD1. The CDR3 covers 14 residues. The junction had 4 bases not matched to a gene; V was cut back by 4 bases and J by 4 bases. The germline V gene encodes CDR1 SGHDT and CDR2 YYEEEE. The CDR3 DNA is TGTGCCAGCAGCGCCCGGGACAGGGGAGAGACCCAGTACTTC. This codes for CASSARDRGETQYF. Full variable domain (rest looked up from reference TRBV5-6 and TRBJ2-5): DAGVTQSPTHLIKTRGQQVTLRCSPKSGHDTVSWYQQALGQGPQFIFQYYEEEERQRGNFPDRFSGHQFPNYSSELNVNALLLGDSALYLCASSARDRGETQYFGPGTRLLVL.

The chain combines TRBV19 with TRBJ2-1; no definite D call. Trimming stripped 3 bases from V and 1 base from J, with 10 bases between. The CDR3 has 15 amino acids. CDR1 LNHDA and CDR2 SQIVND come from the germline V gene (reference sequence). In DNA form, the CDR3 reads TGTGCCAGTAGTATTGGAGATTCATCCTACAATGAGCAGTTCTTC. Its protein product is CASSIGDSSYNEQFF.

The chain uses TRBV5-1 and TRBJ2-5, with D perhaps matching TRBD2 (5 bases). Germline CDR1 reads SGHRS; CDR2 reads YFSETQ. This CDR3 has 14 residues. V dropped 4 bases and J dropped 1 base, with 11 bases sitting between them. CDR3 residues: CASSPLGSQETQYF. The CDR3 DNA follows: TGCGCCAGCAGCCCGCTAGGGAGCCAAGAGACCCAGTACTTC.

V usage is TRBV5-5 and J usage is TRBJ2-1; 7 bases match TRBD1. V trimming: 2 bases; J trimming: 10 bases; junction bases outside the gene matches: 9. This CDR3 is 14 amino acids long. CDR1 SGHKS and CDR2 YYEKEE come from the germline V gene (reference sequence). The CDR3 DNA follows: TGTGCCAGCAGCTTAACACAGGGGTTCGGGGAGCAGTTCTTC. Its translation: CASSLTQGFGEQFF.

The chain joins TRBV7-8 to TRBJ1-3, with 7 nucleotides matching TRBD1. The CDR3 contains 17 residues. In germline, CDR1 is SGHVS, CDR2 FQNEAQ. The J segment lost 4 bases and the V segment lost 5 bases, leaving 14 bases of the junction unmatched. CDR3 nucleotide sequence: TGTGCCAGCAGCCCTCGCCGACAGGGACTACTAGGAAACACCATATATTTT. The encoded protein is CASSPRRQGLLGNTIYF.